This section outlines one T cell receptor beta chain sequence together with its context. Its antigen is as yet unknown. This sample was included in a study of radiotherapy plus CTLA-4 blockade in lung cancer. The CDR3 totals 14 residues. The V and J ends lost 5 bases and 4 bases, in that order; junction bases with no gene match: 7. The germline V gene has CDR1 LNHNV and CDR2 YYDKDF (reference sequence). Data came from immunoSEQ multiplex PCR; TCRdb stores just in-frame clones and leaves some out. The table includes 30,000 to 40,000 clones, roughly three quarters detected once. Study results and caveats: Subsequent to radiotherapy plus ipilimumab, tumor-derived TCR clones underwent expansion in blood. In blood, early T cell clone dynamics reportedly predicted response best, together with interferon-beta.

The clonotype comes from a human donor with non-small cell lung cancer that progressed on radiotherapy plus ipilimumab. V gene TRBV15 combines with J gene TRBJ2-5; 7 bases line up with TRBD2. The sample was peripheral blood, taken from a patient treated with radiotherapy plus ipilimumab. The CDR3 region is CATSGRAGRETQYF. As DNA, the CDR3 is TGTGCCACCAGCGGGAGGGCAGGGCGAGAGACCCAGTACTTC. Full variable domain (missing parts from reference TRBV15 and TRBJ2-5): DAMVIQNPRYQVTQFGKPVTLSCSQTLNHNVMYWYQQKSSQAPKLLFHYYDKDFNNEADTPDNFQSRRPNTSFCFLDIRSPGLGDTAMYLCATSGRAGRETQYFGPGTRLLVL.